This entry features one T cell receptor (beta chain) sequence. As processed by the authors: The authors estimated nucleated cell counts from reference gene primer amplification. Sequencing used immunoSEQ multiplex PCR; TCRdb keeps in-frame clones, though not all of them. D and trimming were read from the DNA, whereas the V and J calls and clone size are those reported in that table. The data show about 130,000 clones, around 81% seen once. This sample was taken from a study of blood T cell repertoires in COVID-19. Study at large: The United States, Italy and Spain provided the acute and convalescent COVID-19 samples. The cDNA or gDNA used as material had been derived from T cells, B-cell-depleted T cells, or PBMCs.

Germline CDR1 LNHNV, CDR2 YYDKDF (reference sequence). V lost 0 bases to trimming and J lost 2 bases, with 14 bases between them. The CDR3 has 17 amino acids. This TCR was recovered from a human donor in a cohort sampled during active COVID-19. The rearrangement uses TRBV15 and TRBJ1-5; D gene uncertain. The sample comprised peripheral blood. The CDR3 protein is CATSREYTLQGNQPQHF. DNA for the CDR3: TGTGCCACCAGCAGAGAGTACACCCTCCAGGGCAATCAGCCCCAGCATTTT.